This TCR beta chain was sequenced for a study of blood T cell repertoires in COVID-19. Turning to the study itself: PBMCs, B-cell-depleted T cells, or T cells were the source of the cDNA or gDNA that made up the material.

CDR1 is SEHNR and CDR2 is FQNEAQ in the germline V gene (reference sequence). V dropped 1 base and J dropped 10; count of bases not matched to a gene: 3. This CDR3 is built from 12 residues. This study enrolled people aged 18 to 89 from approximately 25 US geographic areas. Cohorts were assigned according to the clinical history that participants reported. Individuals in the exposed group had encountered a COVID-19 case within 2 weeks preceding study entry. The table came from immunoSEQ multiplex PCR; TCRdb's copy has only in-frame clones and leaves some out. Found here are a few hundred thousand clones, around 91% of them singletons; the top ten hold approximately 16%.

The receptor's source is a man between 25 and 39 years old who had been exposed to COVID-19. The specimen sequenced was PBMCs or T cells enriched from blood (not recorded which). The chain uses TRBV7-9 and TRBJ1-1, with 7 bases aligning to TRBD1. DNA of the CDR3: TGTGCCAGCAGCTTAGGACAGGGCTTAGCTTTCTTT. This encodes CASSLGQGLAFF.